This T cell receptor beta chain was captured in a study of T cell repertoires in cytomegalovirus infection. As for the study in general: It was the public TCR beta signatures that indicated both CMV infection and matching HLA type.

The CDR3 is made up of 14 amino acids. V was cut by 6 bases and J by 7 bases, with 15 bases left in between. Germline CDR1 reads MNHNS; CDR2 reads SASEGT. Concerning this clonotype: Its matching antigen is unknown.

Each CDR3 protein is one row after TCRdb ran MiXCR on the reads. The sample yields roughly 860,000 distinct CDR3 sequences, about 31% seen once. This rearrangement joins TRBV6-1 to TRBJ2-2; D unclear. The sequencing used cultured CD8+ T cells from PBMCs, collected from culture after CMV antigen stimulation. The source is a human donor in good health (CMV status not recorded). Some clones in this sample may be carry-over from other donors' samples. DNA for the CDR3: TGTGCCAGCAGGGTGCACGGGTTGGACGGGGAGCTGTTTTTT. As protein: CASRVHGLDGELFF.